This T cell receptor beta chain was profiled in a study of T cell responses to AZD1222 COVID-19 vaccine. Study findings and constraints: Following two doses of AZD1222, Spike-specific TCR breadth and depth rose. No repertoire was sampled before or during the peak T cell response, only after it. Among vaccine-associated CD4 TCRs, coverage spanned spike, with dominance at 160-218 and 743-854. Donors in the cohort were predominantly white British and more often female, and clonal diversity was possibly underestimated.

Details on this clone: Its antigen is unidentified.

Per germline, CDR1 SNHLY and CDR2 FYNNEI. V was shortened by 7 bases and J by 1 base, with 8 bases between the two germline ends. This CDR3 has 13 residues. Sequencing used immunoSEQ multiplex PCR; TCRdb keeps in-frame clones, though not all of them. The sample consists of approximately 140,000 clones, 80% to 95% of them appearing once. The chain uses TRBV2 and TRBJ1-5, with a possible D match to TRBD1 (5 bases). Sample: peripheral blood, taken 28 days after the second AZD1222 dose. The receptor was isolated from an adult who received the AZD1222 COVID-19 vaccine. This CDR3 reads CASTRDSNQPQHF. As DNA, the CDR3 is TGTGCCAGCACCCGGGACAGCAATCAGCCCCAGCATTTT.